Listed below are T cell receptor beta chains from one sample, sequenced in a study of blood T cell repertoires in COVID-19. Data came from immunoSEQ multiplex PCR; TCRdb stores just in-frame clones and leaves some out. The sample comprises 37,000 or so clones, 70% to 90% of which are singletons, and roughly an eighth rests with the top ten. The specimen sequenced was peripheral blood. These receptor sequences come from a human donor in a cohort sampled during active COVID-19. Both conserved end residues are part of each CDR3. D genes are given only for firm matches. Rows give clone size only sometimes, using once, few, many, or a class for an expanded clone.

d_call,clone_size,j_call,cdr3_length,v_call,cdr3_aa,cdr3_nt
-,-,TRBJ1-5,16,TRBV27,CASSFNSGRGNQPQHF,TGTGCCAGCAGTTTTAATTCTGGGAGGGGCAATCAGCCCCAGCATTTT
-,-,TRBJ1-5,14,TRBV6-2/TRBV6-3,CASSYSFGGQPQHF,TGTGCCAGCAGTTACTCGTTTGGCGGTCAGCCCCAGCATTTT
TRBD2,-,TRBJ2-5,16,TRBV18,CASSPPPAGGKKTQYF,TGTGCCAGCTCACCACCTCCAGCGGGGGGAAAAAAGACCCAGTACTTC
TRBD1,-,TRBJ1-2,15,TRBV14,CASSHRTGRRWGYTF,TGTGCCAGCAGCCATCGGACAGGCCGAAGATGGGGCTACACCTTC
TRBD2,-,TRBJ2-5,14,TRBV2,CASSESGAGETQYF,TGTGCCAGCAGTGAAAGCGGGGCAGGGGAGACCCAGTACTTC
-,-,TRBJ2-1,16,TRBV27,CASNSGGGRNYNEQFF,TGTGCCAGCAACTCAGGCGGGGGCCGAAATTACAATGAGCAGTTCTTC
-,few,TRBJ1-1,13,TRBV21-1,CASSKDHTSGAFF,TGTGCCAGCAGCAAAGATCACACCTCGGGAGCTTTCTTT
TRBD1,-,TRBJ1-5,14,TRBV29-1,CSVEGTGRGQPQHF,TGCAGCGTTGAGGGGACAGGAAGGGGACAGCCCCAGCATTTT
TRBD1,-,TRBJ1-6,16,TRBV18,CASSPPSATGYSPLHF,TGTGCCAGCTCACCACCGTCCGCGACAGGGTATTCACCCCTCCACTTT
TRBD1,medium-sized,TRBJ2-7,16,TRBV7-3,CASSLRTGTVPYEQYF,TGTGCCAGCAGCTTAAGGACCGGGACAGTCCCCTACGAGCAGTACTTC
-,-,TRBJ2-3,15,TRBV6-5,CASLVTRVSTDTQYF,TGTGCCAGCTTGGTCACCAGGGTAAGCACAGATACGCAGTATTTT
TRBD1,-,TRBJ2-7,14,TRBV6-5,CASSSARQGYEQYF,TGTGCCAGCAGTTCCGCCAGACAGGGTTACGAGCAGTACTTC
TRBD2,-,TRBJ2-5,21,TRBV15,CATSRLKFGTSGDTNQETQYF,TGTGCCACCAGCAGACTAAAATTTGGGACTAGCGGCGATACGAACCAAGAGACCCAGTACTTC
-,-,TRBJ2-5,16,TRBV3-1/TRBV3-2,CASSQSRAGYLETQYF,TGTGCCAGCAGCCAGAGTAGGGCGGGGTACTTGGAGACCCAGTACTTC
-,few,TRBJ2-5,11,TRBV20-1,CSAEIGVAQYF,TGCAGTGCCGAGATCGGGGTGGCCCAGTACTTC
-,-,TRBJ2-1,11,TRBV28,CASSLSVRQFF,TGTGCCAGCAGTTTATCGGTTCGGCAGTTCTTC
-,-,TRBJ1-6,13,TRBV18,CASSPSSNSPLHF,TGTGCCAGCTCACCGTCCAGTAATTCACCCCTCCACTTT
-,-,TRBJ2-3,14,TRBV5-1,CASSQAGEPDTQYF,TGCGCCAGCAGCCAGGCAGGGGAGCCAGATACGCAGTATTTT
TRBD1,-,TRBJ1-1,17,TRBV4-2,CASSQGGTEPRNTEAFF,TGTGCCAGCAGCCAAGGGGGGACAGAACCTAGGAACACTGAAGCTTTCTTT
TRBD2,-,TRBJ2-1,16,TRBV18,CASSPIEGGLRNEQFF,TGTGCCAGCTCACCCATTGAGGGAGGGTTAAGGAATGAGCAGTTCTTC
TRBD2,-,TRBJ2-1,17,TRBV7-8,CAASPFWSPTSGNEQFF,TGTGCCGCCTCCCCCTTTTGGTCCCCGACTAGCGGGAATGAGCAGTTCTTC
TRBD1,once,TRBJ1-5,15,TRBV6-5,CASRAGTGHNQPQHF,TGTGCCAGCAGAGCCGGGACAGGGCACAATCAGCCCCAGCATTTT
-,-,TRBJ2-1,18,TRBV21-1,CASSKAVSGTTLCNEQFF,TGTGCCAGCAGCAAAGCGGTCTCCGGGACTACGCTTTGTAATGAGCAGTTCTTC
-,-,TRBJ2-6,15,TRBV4-3,CASSQVGHRANVLTF,TGCGCCAGCAGCCAAGTTGGCCACCGGGCCAACGTCCTGACTTTC
TRBD1,once,TRBJ1-1,15,TRBV5-1,CASSDGQGTGTEAFF,TGCGCCAGCAGCGACGGACAGGGAACGGGCACTGAAGCTTTCTTT
-,-,TRBJ1-6,14,TRBV6-5,CASRAGIPNSPLHF,TGTGCCAGCCGGGCCGGGATTCCCAATTCACCCCTCCACTTT
-,-,TRBJ1-1,13,TRBV3-1/TRBV3-2,CASSQFGGHEAFF,TGTGCCAGCAGCCAATTTGGCGGGCATGAAGCTTTCTTT
-,-,TRBJ1-6,14,TRBV6-1,CASSDTGSRSPLHF,TGTGCCAGCAGTGACACAGGGTCTCGATCACCCCTCCACTTT
-,-,TRBJ1-1,16,TRBV3-1/TRBV3-2,CASRPFGRTAGTEAFF,TGTGCCAGCAGACCATTCGGGCGTACCGCGGGCACTGAAGCTTTCTTT
-,large,TRBJ1-2,12,TRBV6-5,CASRRTDYGYTF,TGTGCCAGCAGAAGGACAGACTATGGCTACACCTTC
TRBD1,few,TRBJ1-5,15,TRBV2,CASSMGQPEVEPQHF,TGTGCCAGCAGCATGGGACAGCCAGAGGTAGAGCCCCAGCATTTT
-,-,TRBJ2-2,15,TRBV4-1,CASTPRNGEPGELFF,TGCGCCAGCACTCCCCGAAACGGGGAGCCCGGGGAGCTGTTTTTT
TRBD1,-,TRBJ1-2,14,TRBV15,CATSPRQGNYGYTF,TGTGCCACCAGCCCCCGACAGGGAAACTATGGCTACACCTTC
-,-,TRBJ1-3,13,TRBV5-6,CASLTGSGNTIYF,TGTGCCAGCCTGACTGGGTCTGGAAACACCATATATTTT
-,-,TRBJ1-3,16,TRBV7-8,CASSLRRVGAGNTIYF,TGTGCCAGCAGCTTACGCAGGGTTGGGGCTGGAAACACCATATATTTT
TRBD2,once,TRBJ2-3,15,TRBV19,CASSTWTSGTDTQYF,TGTGCCAGTAGTACCTGGACTAGCGGCACAGATACGCAGTATTTT
TRBD1,once,TRBJ2-7,17,TRBV12-5,CASGLTTGGPSSYEQYF,TGTGCTAGTGGTCTGACGACAGGGGGACCCTCCTCCTACGAGCAGTACTTC
TRBD2,-,TRBJ2-5,15,TRBV5-1,CASSSRHGGGETQYF,TGCGCCAGCAGTTCAAGACACGGGGGGGGCGAGACCCAGTACTTC
-,-,TRBJ1-1,13,TRBV2,CASRASRDTEAFF,TGTGCCAGCAGGGCTAGTCGGGACACTGAAGCTTTCTTT
-,few,TRBJ1-5,12,TRBV7-9,CASSLHNQPQHF,TGTGCCAGCAGCTTACATAATCAGCCCCAGCATTTT
-,-,TRBJ1-1,16,TRBV7-9,CASSLARPQGDTEAFF,TGTGCCAGCAGCTTAGCGCGGCCCCAAGGGGACACTGAAGCTTTCTTT
-,-,TRBJ1-2,13,TRBV18,CASSPEQGGGYTF,TGTGCCAGCTCACCAGAACAGGGTGGAGGCTACACCTTC
-,-,TRBJ2-4,15,TRBV9,CASSVEVQGTNIQYF,TGTGCCAGCAGCGTAGAGGTGCAGGGGACAAACATTCAGTACTTC
-,-,TRBJ1-6,17,TRBV27,CASSLLVGQLYNSPLHF,TGTGCCAGCAGTTTATTAGTCGGACAGCTCTATAATTCACCCCTCCACTTT
-,-,TRBJ2-6,16,TRBV3-1/TRBV3-2,CASSQEWSFGANVLTF,TGTGCCAGCAGCCAAGAGTGGAGCTTTGGGGCCAACGTCCTGACTTTC
TRBD1,few,TRBJ2-7,15,TRBV4-1,CASSTRQGQVYEQYF,TGCGCCAGCAGCACCCGACAGGGGCAAGTCTACGAGCAGTACTTC
-,-,TRBJ2-3,18,TRBV14,CASSQVPGGTHWPDTQYF,TGTGCCAGCAGCCAAGTCCCAGGAGGGACTCATTGGCCAGATACGCAGTATTTT
-,-,TRBJ1-6,15,TRBV28,CASSSFQGLRSPLHF,TGTGCCAGCAGTTCATTCCAGGGGCTACGGTCACCCCTCCACTTT
TRBD2,once,TRBJ2-1,18,TRBV4-3,CASSPTTPTSGVYNEQFF,TGCGCCAGCAGCCCAACTACACCGACTAGCGGGGTGTACAATGAGCAGTTCTTC